The 4 T cell receptor beta chains below were found in one sample sequenced in a study of control samples from healthy donors and cancer patients. Profiling relied on immunoSEQ multiplex PCR, and the TCRdb table lists in-frame clones only, not all of them. The top ten clones hold about 2.4% of a sample with some 150,000 clones, roughly 93% of them seen once. Material: blood. The receptor source for this set is a man aged 50 or older in good health.

The chain employs TRBV28 and TRBJ2-7; tentative D call: TRBD2 (6 bases). The V end lost 6 bases, the J end lost 0 bases, and 12 bases lay between the germline ends. Germline values: CDR1 MDHEN, CDR2 SYDVKM. The CDR3 sequence is 14 residues long. In nucleotides, the CDR3 is TGTGCCAGCAGGGTCGTAGCGGTCTCCTACGAGCAGTACTTC. This codes for CASRVVAVSYEQYF. The whole variable domain, filled in from reference TRBV28 and TRBJ2-7, reads DVKVTQSSRYLVKRTGEKVFLECVQDMDHENMFWYRQDPGLGLRLIYFSYDVKMKEKGDIPEGYSVSREKKERFSLILESASTNQTSMYLCASRVVAVSYEQYFGPGTRLTVT.

This clone was observed a single time. The J gene is TRBJ2-3, the V gene TRBV5-5, with 8 bases identical to TRBD2. With V trimmed by 4 bases and J by 8 bases, 3 bases remained unmatched. The CDR3 consists of 12 residues. Looked up from germline, CDR1 is SGHKS and CDR2 is YYEKEE (reference sequence). In DNA, the CDR3 is TGTGCCAGCAGCCAGGGACTAGGTACGCAGTATTTT. Amino acid sequence: CASSQGLGTQYF. Together with reference TRBV5-5 and TRBJ2-3, the CDR3 gives the full variable domain: DAGVTQSPTHLIKTRGQQVTLRCSPISGHKSVSWYQQVLGQGPQFIFQYYEKEERGRGNFPDRFSARQFPNYSSELNVNALLLGDSALYLCASSQGLGTQYFGPGTRLTVL.

This chain links TRBV5-1 with TRBJ2-2, with D hard to call. Germline assignment: CDR1 SGHRS and CDR2 YFSETQ. The CDR3 sequence is 15 residues long. V gave up 0 bases and J gave up 5 bases, with 11 bases separating them. CDR3 loop: CASSLVRPSTGELFF. CDR3 bases: TGCGCCAGCAGCTTGGTCCGCCCATCGACCGGGGAGCTGTTTTTT. Complete variable domain (other parts from reference TRBV5-1 and TRBJ2-2): KAGVTQTPRYLIKTRGQQVTLSCSPISGHRSVSWYQQTPGQGLQFLFEYFSETQRNKGNFPGRFSGRQFSNSRSEMNVSTLELGDSALYLCASSLVRPSTGELFFGEGSRLTVL.

This clone has just one count. The V and J genes are TRBV11-2 and TRBJ2-7; 8 bases are a match to TRBD2. There are 17 residues in the CDR3. The J segment lost 5 bases and the V segment lost 1 base, leaving 13 bases of the junction unmatched. The germline V gene encodes CDR1 SGHAT and CDR2 FQNNGV. CDR3 DNA sequence: TGTGCCAGCAGCTTAGGGTCCTGGAGCGGGAGTTCCCACGAGCAGTACTTC. Translating it yields CASSLGSWSGSSHEQYF.